This T cell receptor beta chain was sequenced for a study of OX40 agonist ivuxolimab in advanced cancers. Turning to the study itself: Patients were dosed intravenously with ivuxolimab at 0.01 to 10 mg/kg every 2 weeks. Patients treated during dose escalation were battling hepatocellular carcinoma, melanoma, renal cell or head and neck cancer.

TCRdb's table, derived via immunoSEQ multiplex PCR, lists solely in-frame clones and lacks some. The table has about 68,000 clones, more than 75% seen once. V shed 5 bases and J shed 6 bases, with 11 bases lying between them. Per the germline V gene, CDR1 is MNHEY and CDR2 is SVGAGI. The CDR3 is 12 residues long. In the case of this clone: Antigen unknown.

Whole-study findings and limits: Compared with others, partial responders at 0.1-3.0 mg/kg displayed clonal expansion among the lowest. In general, CD8+ T cells held more expanded clones than CD4+ did, on average.

This rearrangement joins TRBV6-5 to TRBJ2-7; D is unresolved. The sequence derives from an adult with an advanced solid tumor such as melanoma, head and neck, liver or kidney cancer. This sample comprised CD4+ or CD8+ T cells sorted from blood, obtained in a trial of the OX40 agonist ivuxolimab. The CDR3 coding sequence is TGTGCCAGCAGTCGACCACGAAGCGAGCAGTACTTC. Its protein product is CASSRPRSEQYF.